This T cell receptor beta chain was obtained from a study of CD8 T cells in Susac syndrome. RNA was extracted with the RNeasy kit, and a quantity of about 0.45 to 1 ug was reverse transcribed using random hexamers. Amplification of TCR beta CDR3 was carried out by immunoSEQ multiplex PCR, which covered 54 Vbeta and 13 Jbeta segments. From the immunoSEQ multiplex PCR reads, TCRdb called clonotypes with MiXCR, one entry per CDR3 protein. This sample has about 140,000 distinct CDR3 sequences; around 94% occur once, and the top ten carry less than 0.095%. Peripheral blood CD8+ and CD4+ T cells were profiled by TCR beta sequencing. It was healthy donors who served as the controls, matched for age and sex. TEMRA cells were FACS-enriched, and CD8+ and CD4+ T cells were isolated negatively. The receptor was derived from a human donor in good health. Sequenced material: CD4+ T cells from PBMCs.

CDR3 loop: CSAEDRHSNQPQHF. CDR3 nucleotide sequence: TGCAGTGCTGAGGACAGACATAGCAATCAGCCCCAGCATTTT. The chain recombines TRBV20-1 with TRBJ1-5; a weak D match, TRBD1 (6 bases). CDR3 length: 14 amino acids. From germline, CDR1 is DFQATT and CDR2 SNEGSKA (reference sequence). V lost 5 bases and J 0 bases, leaving 11 bases between the germline ends.